This TCR beta chain was found in a study of CD8 T cells in ankylosing spondylitis (dated by TCRdb to 2016 to 2017). With respect to the entire study: To find TCR variants linked to disease, the study profiled T cell receptor beta repertoires in ankylosing spondylitis patients and healthy donors. Peripheral blood was sampled, and synovial fluid was also collected from ankylosing spondylitis patients. In total, the full study cohort was made up of about 99 healthy donors and 25 to 30 ankylosing spondylitis patients. What the work shows at the level of the full study, not this receptor alone: Blood from ankylosing spondylitis patients appeared to be characterized by a TCR beta motif made up of seven or eight highly homologous amino acid variants. According to the report, matched synovial fluid samples from ankylosing spondylitis patients were significantly enriched for the disease-linked clones. Some motif variants had previously been reported in the synovial fluid and blood of reactive arthritis patients, which suggests shared mechanisms of disease initiation. In peripheral blood, the disease-linked clones were found at relatively low frequencies and had a CD8+ phenotype.

This sample was sequenced with an Illumina HiSeq 2500. Quantitative 5'-RACE with molecular barcodes was the method used to prepare the TCR beta libraries. As for the original processing: A new computational method, built on a probabilistic model of VDJ rearrangement, was used to identify disease-linked TCR variants. Using fastp at Q25 and MiXCR, TCRdb reprocessed the public reads and kept productive beta chains. Under each unique CDR3 protein, matching rows form one entry showing the most common genes and DNA. The V and J calls, along with clone size, are taken from TCRdb and not from the paper's own processing. The sample has about 44,000 distinct CDR3 sequences on record, about 10% of them singletons. The ten biggest clones cover just over 1.4% of the sample. This clonotype was detected ten times or more. Its antigen is not yet known. No much larger clone exists at a distance of one base, and base qualities are not known.

Per the germline V gene (reference sequence), DFQATT is the CDR1 and SNEGSKA is the CDR2. From the cysteine up to the phenylalanine, the CDR3 has a length of 9 residues. Only the CDR3 DNA stays, 27 bases, in frame from base 1. This TCR was recovered from a male donor with ankylosing spondylitis or in good health (not recorded which). The sample comprised blood, either unsorted or a sorted T cell fraction (not recorded which). The chain joins TRBV20-1 to TRBJ2-7; no D segment can be confidently identified. The nucleotide sequence reads TGCAGCCTTGGGTACGAGCAGTACTTC. The translation is CSLGYEQYF.